This TCR beta chain was captured by sequencing in a study of control samples from healthy donors and cancer patients. The CDR3 runs to 16 residues. Germline V gene lookup returns CDR1 LNHDA and CDR2 SQIVND (reference sequence). J gave up 3 bases and V 6 bases, and 13 bases lay outside the gene matches. Using immunoSEQ multiplex PCR, the repertoire was profiled, and TCRdb retains in-frame clones only, with some absent. Among 120,000 or so clones listed, around 87% were seen once. Sequencing used blood. The chain combines TRBV19 with TRBJ1-1, with 7 bases matching TRBD1. This receptor was obtained from a man aged 55 to 69 in good health. CDR3 in DNA: TGTGCCAGTAGCTCTACTCAGACAGGGATTTACACTGAAGCTTTCTTT. This gives the protein CASSSTQTGIYTEAFF.